This T cell receptor (beta chain) was sequenced in a study of blood T cell repertoires in COVID-19. Study as a whole: From the United States, Italy and Spain came samples of acute and convalescent COVID-19. Sample material is recorded as cDNA or gDNA derived from T cells, B-cell-depleted T cells, or PBMCs.

Assay: immunoSEQ multiplex PCR; the TCRdb copy retains only in-frame clones and omits some. The sample holds under 250,000 clones, 70% to 90% seen once. This clone showed up just once. The CDR3 totals 16 residues. CDR1 is SGHNT, CDR2 YENEEA, per germline. The clonotype comes from a man aged 45-65 years who had recovered from COVID-19. Specimen: peripheral blood. The chain carries TRBV11-3 and TRBJ2-3; 10 bases are a match to TRBD2. This chain's CDR3 is CANRSGRAENTDTQYF. CDR3 nucleotides: TGTGCTAACCGGAGCGGGAGGGCCGAAAACACAGATACGCAGTATTTT.